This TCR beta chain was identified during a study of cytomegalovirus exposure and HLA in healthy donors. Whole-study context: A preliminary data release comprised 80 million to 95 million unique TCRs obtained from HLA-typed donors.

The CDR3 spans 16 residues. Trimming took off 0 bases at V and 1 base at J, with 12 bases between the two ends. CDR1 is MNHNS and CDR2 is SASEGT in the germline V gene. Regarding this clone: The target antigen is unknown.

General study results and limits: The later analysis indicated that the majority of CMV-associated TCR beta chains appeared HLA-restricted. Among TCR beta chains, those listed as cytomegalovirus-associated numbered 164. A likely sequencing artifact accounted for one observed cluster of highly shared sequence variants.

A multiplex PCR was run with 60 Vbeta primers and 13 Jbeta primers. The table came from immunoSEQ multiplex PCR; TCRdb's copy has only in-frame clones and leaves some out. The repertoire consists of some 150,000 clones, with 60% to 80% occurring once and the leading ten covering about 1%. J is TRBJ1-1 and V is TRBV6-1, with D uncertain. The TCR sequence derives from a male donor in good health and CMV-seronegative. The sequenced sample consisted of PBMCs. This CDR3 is CASSEALLRGNTEAFF. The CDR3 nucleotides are TGTGCCAGCAGTGAAGCGCTTCTTAGAGGGAACACTGAAGCTTTCTTT.